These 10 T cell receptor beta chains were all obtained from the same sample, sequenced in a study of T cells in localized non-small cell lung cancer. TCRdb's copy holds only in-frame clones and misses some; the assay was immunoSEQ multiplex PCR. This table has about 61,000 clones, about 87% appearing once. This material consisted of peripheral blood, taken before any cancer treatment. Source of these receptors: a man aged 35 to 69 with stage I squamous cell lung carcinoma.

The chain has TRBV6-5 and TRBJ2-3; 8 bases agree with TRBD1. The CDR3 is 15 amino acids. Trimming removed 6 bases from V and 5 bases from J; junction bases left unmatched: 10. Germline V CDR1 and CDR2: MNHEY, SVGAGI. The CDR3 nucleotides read TGTGCCAGCAGGAGGGCAGGGGGCGCCAAAGATACGCAGTATTTT. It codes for CASRRAGGAKDTQYF.

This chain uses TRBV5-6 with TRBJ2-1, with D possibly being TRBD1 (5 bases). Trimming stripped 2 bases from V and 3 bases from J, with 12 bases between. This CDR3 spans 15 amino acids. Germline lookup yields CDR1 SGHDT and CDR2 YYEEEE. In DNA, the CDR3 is TGTGCCAGCAGCTTTGCAGGACAAGACTACAATGAGCAGTTCTTC. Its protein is CASSFAGQDYNEQFF.

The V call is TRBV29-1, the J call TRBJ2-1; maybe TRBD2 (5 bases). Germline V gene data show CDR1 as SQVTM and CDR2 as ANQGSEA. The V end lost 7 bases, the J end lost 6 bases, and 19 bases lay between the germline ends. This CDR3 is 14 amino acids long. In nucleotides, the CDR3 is TGCAGCGGACGCCGGGGAACTGGGGTCAATGAGCAGTTCTTC. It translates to CSGRRGTGVNEQFF.

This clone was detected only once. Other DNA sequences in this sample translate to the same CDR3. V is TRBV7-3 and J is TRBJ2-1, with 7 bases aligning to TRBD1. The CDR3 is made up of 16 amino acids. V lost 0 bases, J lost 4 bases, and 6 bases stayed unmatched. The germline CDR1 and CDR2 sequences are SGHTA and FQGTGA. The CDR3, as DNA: TGTGCCAGCAGCTTAACGGGGGCACAGGGGTACAATGAGCAGTTCTTC. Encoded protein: CASSLTGAQGYNEQFF.

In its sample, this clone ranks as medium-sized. In DNA, the CDR3 is TGTGCCAGCAGCGCAGGGTACAATCAGCCCCAGCATTTT. Translation gives CASSAGYNQPQHF. The chain carries TRBV5-6 and TRBJ1-5; D perhaps matches TRBD1 (5 bases). The length of the CDR3 is 13 residues. V was trimmed by 4 bases and J by 3 bases, leaving 8 bases between them. CDR1 is SGHDT and CDR2 is YYEEEE in the germline V gene.

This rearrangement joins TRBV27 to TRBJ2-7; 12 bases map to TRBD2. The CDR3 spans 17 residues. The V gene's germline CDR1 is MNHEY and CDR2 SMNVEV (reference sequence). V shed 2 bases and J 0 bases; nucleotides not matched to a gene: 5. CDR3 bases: TGTGCCAGCAGTTTACGACTAGCGGGAGATTACTCCTACGAGCAGTACTTC. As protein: CASSLRLAGDYSYEQYF.

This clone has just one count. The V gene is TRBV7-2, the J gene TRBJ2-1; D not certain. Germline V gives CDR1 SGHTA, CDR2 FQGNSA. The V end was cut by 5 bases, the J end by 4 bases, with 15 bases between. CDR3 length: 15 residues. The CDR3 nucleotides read TGTGCCAGCAGCCAACGACGGACCCGGTACAATGAGCAGTTCTTC. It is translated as CASSQRRTRYNEQFF.

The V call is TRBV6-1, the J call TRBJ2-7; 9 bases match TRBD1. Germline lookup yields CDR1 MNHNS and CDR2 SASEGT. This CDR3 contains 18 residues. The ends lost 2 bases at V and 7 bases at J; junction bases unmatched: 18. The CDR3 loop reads CASSEWGWGQGSVGEQYF. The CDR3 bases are TGTGCCAGCAGTGAATGGGGGTGGGGACAGGGTTCTGTGGGTGAGCAGTACTTC.

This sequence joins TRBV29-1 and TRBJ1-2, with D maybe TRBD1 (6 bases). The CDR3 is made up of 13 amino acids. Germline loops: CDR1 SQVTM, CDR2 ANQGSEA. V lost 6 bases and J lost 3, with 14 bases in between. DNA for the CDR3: TGCAGCGTATATACTCCAGGGGACTATGGCTACACCTTC. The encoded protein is CSVYTPGDYGYTF.

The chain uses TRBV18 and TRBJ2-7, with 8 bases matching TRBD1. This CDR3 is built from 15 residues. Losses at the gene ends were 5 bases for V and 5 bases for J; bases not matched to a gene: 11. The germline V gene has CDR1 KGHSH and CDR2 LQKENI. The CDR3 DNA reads TGTGCCAGCTCAATTGGGCCAGGGGGCGGGAACGAGCAGTACTTC. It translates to CASSIGPGGGNEQYF.